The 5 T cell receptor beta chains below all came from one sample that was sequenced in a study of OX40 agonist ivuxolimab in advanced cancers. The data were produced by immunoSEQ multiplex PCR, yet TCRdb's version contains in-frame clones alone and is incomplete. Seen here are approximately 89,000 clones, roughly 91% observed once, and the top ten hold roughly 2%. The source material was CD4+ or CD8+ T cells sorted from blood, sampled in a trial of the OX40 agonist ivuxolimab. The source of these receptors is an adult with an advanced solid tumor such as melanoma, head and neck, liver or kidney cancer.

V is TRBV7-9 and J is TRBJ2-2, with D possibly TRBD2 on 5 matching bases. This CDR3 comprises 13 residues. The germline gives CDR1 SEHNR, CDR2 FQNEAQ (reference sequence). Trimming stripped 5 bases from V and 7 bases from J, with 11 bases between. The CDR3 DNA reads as TGTGCCAGCAGCCCCACGAGGGACGGGGAGCTGTTTTTT. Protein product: CASSPTRDGELFF.

The CDR3 loop reads CASSLAGGATYEQYF. The CDR3 nucleotides are TGTGCCAGCAGCTTGGCGGGAGGGGCCACCTACGAGCAGTACTTC. This rearrangement joins TRBV5-4 to TRBJ2-7, with 8 bases fitting TRBD2. Germline lookup yields CDR1 SGHNT and CDR2 YYREEE (reference sequence). The CDR3 contains 15 residues. The V and J ends lost 0 bases and 2 bases, in that order; junction bases with no gene match: 4.

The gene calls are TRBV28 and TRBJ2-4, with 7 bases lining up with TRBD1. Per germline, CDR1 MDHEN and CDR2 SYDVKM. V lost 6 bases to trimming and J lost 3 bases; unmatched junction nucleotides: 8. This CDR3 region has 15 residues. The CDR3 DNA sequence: TGTGCCAGCAGCCGACAGGGTTCAGGCAAAAACATTCAGTACTTC. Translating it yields CASSRQGSGKNIQYF.

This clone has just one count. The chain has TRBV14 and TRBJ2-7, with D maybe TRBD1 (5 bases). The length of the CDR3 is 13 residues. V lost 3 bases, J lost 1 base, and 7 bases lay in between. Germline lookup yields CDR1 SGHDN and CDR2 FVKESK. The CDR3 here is CASSQQGSYEQYF. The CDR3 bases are TGTGCCAGCAGCCAGCAGGGATCCTACGAGCAGTACTTC.

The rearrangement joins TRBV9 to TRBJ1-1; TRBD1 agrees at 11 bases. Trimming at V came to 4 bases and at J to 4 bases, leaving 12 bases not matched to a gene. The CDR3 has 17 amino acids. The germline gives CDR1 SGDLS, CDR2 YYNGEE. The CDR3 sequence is CASSPRGQGAIGTEAFF. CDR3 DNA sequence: TGTGCCAGCAGCCCCCGCGGACAGGGGGCTATCGGCACTGAAGCTTTCTTT.